What follows describes a single T cell receptor beta chain. The data originate from a study of shared clonotypes between healthy human individuals. Roughly 33,000 T cell genomes, or roughly 180 ng DNA, went into the sorted-subset replicate PCRs. Profiled with immunoSEQ multiplex PCR; TCRdb holds only in-frame clones, not every one. The sample carries 2 million to 2.5 million clones, about 94% recorded once. Sequencing used naive CD4+ T cells sorted from blood. Noted subset: CD45RA+ positively selected. This clonotype was sampled from a man aged 18 to 30 in good health.

The CDR3 here is CAISREAGGSTDTQYF. The CDR3 region has the DNA TGTGCCATCAGTCGAGAAGCGGGGGGGAGCACAGATACGCAGTATTTT. The chain combines TRBV10-3 with TRBJ2-3, with TRBD2 matching 10 bases. Germline assignment: CDR1 ENHRY and CDR2 SYGVKD. This CDR3 is built from 16 residues. Unmatched junction bases numbered 5, after V lost 5 bases and J lost 0 bases.